This T cell receptor beta chain was observed in a study of response to subunit inactivated influenza vaccine. General study points: T cells newly recruited by each seasonal influenza vaccination are few, the authors suggested.

TCRdb processed the RT-PCR reads anew with MiXCR; each CDR3 protein has one entry. The sample lists more than 150,000 distinct CDR3 sequences, about 10% seen once, with roughly a third in the top ten. Germline V gene data show CDR1 as LGHNA and CDR2 as YSLEER. The ends lost 0 bases at V and 0 bases at J; junction bases unmatched: 14. The CDR3 runs 20 residues. This clonotype turned up a few times. Its antigen is unknown. The TCR comes from a man aged 50-75 years who received an inactivated influenza vaccine. V is TRBV4-3 and J is TRBJ1-1; 9 bases agree with TRBD1. The specimen was CD8+ T cells sorted from PBMCs, collected 23 months after vaccination. The CDR3 nucleotides are TGCGCCAGCAGCCAAGAACTCTTGGGACAGGGATATGGGATGAACACTGAAGCTTTCTTT. The encoded protein is CASSQELLGQGYGMNTEAFF.